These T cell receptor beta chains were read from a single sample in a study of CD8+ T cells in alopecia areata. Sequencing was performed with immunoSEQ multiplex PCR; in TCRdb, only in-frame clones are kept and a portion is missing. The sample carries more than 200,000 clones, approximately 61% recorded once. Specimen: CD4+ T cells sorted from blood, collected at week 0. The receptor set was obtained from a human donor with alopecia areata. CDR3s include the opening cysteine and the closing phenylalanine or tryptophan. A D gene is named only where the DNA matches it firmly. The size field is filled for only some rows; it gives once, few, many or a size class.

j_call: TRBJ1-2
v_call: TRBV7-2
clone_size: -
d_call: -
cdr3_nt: TGTGCCAGCAGCCCATTAATTACTAACTATGGCTACACCTTC
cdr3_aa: CASSPLITNYGYTF

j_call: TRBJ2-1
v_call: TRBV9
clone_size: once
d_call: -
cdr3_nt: TGTGCCAGCAGCGTAGATGGAGGGTGGGATGAGCAGTTCTTC
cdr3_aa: CASSVDGGWDEQFF

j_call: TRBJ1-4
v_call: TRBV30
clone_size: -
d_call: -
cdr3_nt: TGTGCCTGGGGGAGTCCGGAAAAACTGTTTTTT
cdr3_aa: CAWGSPEKLFF

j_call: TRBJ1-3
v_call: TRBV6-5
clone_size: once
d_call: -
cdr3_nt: TGTGCCAGCAGTTACGCGCGCGGCACCATATATTTT
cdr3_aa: CASSYARGTIYF

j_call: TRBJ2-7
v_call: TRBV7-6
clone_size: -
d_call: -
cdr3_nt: TGTGCCAGCAGCAAAGACCCGACCCACTCCTACGAGCAGTACTTC
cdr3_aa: CASSKDPTHSYEQYF

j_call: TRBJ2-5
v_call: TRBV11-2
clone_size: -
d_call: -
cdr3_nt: TGTGCCAGCAGCGTGGCAGGGACAATGGGGGAGACCCAGTACTTC
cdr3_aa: CASSVAGTMGETQYF

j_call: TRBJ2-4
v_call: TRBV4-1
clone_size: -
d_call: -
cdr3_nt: TGCGCCAGCAGCCAAGGCGCGGGTAATCGGAACATTCAGTACTTC
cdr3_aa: CASSQGAGNRNIQYF

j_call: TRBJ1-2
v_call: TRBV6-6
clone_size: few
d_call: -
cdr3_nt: TGTGCCAGCAGTTCCCTCGGAGTTTATGGCTACACCTTC
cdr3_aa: CASSSLGVYGYTF

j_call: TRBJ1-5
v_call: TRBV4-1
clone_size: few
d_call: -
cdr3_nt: TGCGCCAGCAGCCAAGAGAGCTATCAGCCCCAGCATTTT
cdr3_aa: CASSQESYQPQHF

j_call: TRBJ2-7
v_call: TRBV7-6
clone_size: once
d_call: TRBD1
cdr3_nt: TGTGCCAGCAGCCGACTTCCGGGACAGGGGACCTACGAGCAGTACTTC
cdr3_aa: CASSRLPGQGTYEQYF